Below are 15 T cell receptor beta chains sequenced from a single sample in a study of blood T cells in healthy people across ages. It was with a sample-barcoded 5' primer and a J-beta primer mix that a second PCR of roughly 7 to 12 cycles was run. From the 5' RACE reads, TCRdb called clonotypes with MiXCR, one entry per CDR3 protein. The sample includes almost 550,000 distinct CDR3 sequences, about 24% of them seen just once. These data are also associated with another study on T cells of mothers and their children.

Sequenced: blood. The receptors derive from a boy between 10 and 17 years old in good health.

This chain uses TRBV27 with TRBJ1-1, with D perhaps TRBD1 (5 bases). Trimming took 7 bases from V and 7 from J, leaving 19 bases between them. Germline V lookup: CDR1 MNHEY, CDR2 SMNVEV (reference sequence). The CDR3 is made up of 14 amino acids. The CDR3 DNA sequence: TGTGCCAGCACGTTACGTGGGGGAAGAGGTGAAGCTTTCTTT. Its protein product is CASTLRGGRGEAFF.

This sequence joins TRBV14 and TRBJ2-1; a weak D match, TRBD1 (6 bases). The last part of the DNA fits TRBJ2-7 better; the J call may be wrong. CDR3 length equals 14 residues. The germline CDR1 and CDR2 sequences are SGHDN and FVKESK. The CDR3 region is CASSQDTYRDEQYF. In nucleotides, the CDR3 is TGTGCCAGCAGCCAAGACACGTACAGGGATGAGCAGTACTTC.

This clonotype was seen only a few times. The V and J genes are TRBV7-2 and TRBJ2-7, with a possible D match to TRBD2 (6 bases). This CDR3 is built from 14 residues. Germline CDR1 is SGHTA and CDR2 is FQGNSA. Trimming cost V 4 bases and J 2 bases, with 12 bases left between them. The DNA for the CDR3 is TGTGCCAGCAGCTCCCGCTGGGGGGCCTACGAGCAGTACTTC. Its protein product is CASSSRWGAYEQYF.

This clonotype was detected a few times. V gene TRBV12-5 combines with J gene TRBJ1-4; TRBD1 matches at 7 bases. Losses at the gene ends were 6 bases for V and 11 bases for J; bases not matched to a gene: 21. The CDR3 has 17 residues. Per the germline V gene, CDR1 is LGHNT and CDR2 is FRNRAP. DNA for the CDR3: TGTGCTAGTGGCCCCCTCGATCGACAGGGCCCTCCCGTGAAACTGTTTTTT. It translates to CASGPLDRQGPPVKLFF.

The chain joins TRBV4-1 to TRBJ2-7, with D possibly matching TRBD1 (6 bases). The germline V gene has CDR1 MGHRA and CDR2 YSYEKL. Trimming cost V 5 bases and J 5 bases, with 16 bases left between them. This CDR3 has 14 amino acids. The CDR3 DNA sequence: TGCGCCAGCAGCGCCCACAGGGCCGCCCACGAGCAGTACTTC. It translates to CASSAHRAAHEQYF.

This clonotype was observed a handful of times. One end of the junction does not line up with germline, which may come from a read error. The V and J genes are TRBV7-3 and TRBJ2-5; D remains ambiguous. The CDR3 totals 16 residues. Germline-derived CDR1 and CDR2 are SGHTA and FQGTGA. CDR3 nucleotide sequence: TGTGCCAACAGCTTAACATCGGGCCCTGGCCGAGAGACCCAGTACTTC. Protein sequence: CANSLTSGPGRETQYF.

The chain has TRBV5-1 and TRBJ2-1, with 8 bases matching TRBD2. Germline trimming cut 4 bases from V and 7 bases from J; bases unmatched to any gene: 7. The germline CDR1 and CDR2 sequences are SGHRS and YFSETQ. This CDR3 spans 14 amino acids. Here the CDR3 DNA reads TGCGCCAGCAGCACCTCTAGCGGGCCTAATGAGCAGTTCTTC. It yields the protein CASSTSSGPNEQFF.

This clonotype showed up just a few times. The gene calls are TRBV6-2 or TRBV6-3 and TRBJ2-4; D is uncertain. V dropped 3 bases and J dropped 1 base, with 1 base sitting between them. Germline V CDR1 and CDR2: MNHEY, SVGEGT. CDR3 length: 12 residues. The CDR3 bases are TGTGCCAGCAGTTATGCCAAAAACATTCAGTACTTC. Amino acids: CASSYAKNIQYF.

The chain recombines TRBV6-1 with TRBJ2-1; 9 bases are a match to TRBD1. Unmatched junction bases numbered 5, after V lost 7 bases and J lost 4 bases. The length of the CDR3 is 14 residues. In germline, CDR1 is MNHNS, CDR2 SASEGT. In nucleotides, the CDR3 is TGTGCCAGCAACTTGGGACAGGGATACAATGAGCAGTTCTTC. Its protein product is CASNLGQGYNEQFF.

V gene TRBV18 combines with J gene TRBJ2-3; D is uncertain. The germline V gene encodes CDR1 KGHSH and CDR2 LQKENI. The CDR3 consists of 14 residues. V was cut by 4 bases and J by 4 bases, with 12 bases left in between. In DNA, the CDR3 is TGTGCCAGCTCACGGCAGGAAGGTGCAGATACGCAGTATTTT. As protein: CASSRQEGADTQYF.

This clonotype has more than one count but fewer than ten. This chain joins TRBV20-1 and TRBJ2-1; D not certain. The CDR3 length is 13 residues. Looked up from germline, CDR1 is DFQATT and CDR2 is SNEGSKA (reference sequence). Trimming stripped 4 bases from V and 2 bases from J, with 9 bases between. CDR3 nucleotides: TGCAGTGCTATGGCACCGACCTACAATGAGCAGTTCTTC. This sequence encodes CSAMAPTYNEQFF.

V gene TRBV27 combines with J gene TRBJ2-1, with 7 positions matching TRBD1. This CDR3 is 16 amino acids long. CDR1 and CDR2 (germline): MNHEY, SMNVEV (reference sequence). V lost 2 bases to trimming and J lost 2 bases; unmatched junction nucleotides: 6. This chain's CDR3 is CASSLDDGTAYNEQFF. Written as DNA, the CDR3 is TGTGCCAGCAGTTTAGATGATGGGACAGCCTACAATGAGCAGTTCTTC.

The table lists this clonotype with a few counts. In DNA, the CDR3 is TGTGCCAGCAGCCCGAGACGGACGTCTAGCTATGGCTACACCTTC. Protein product: CASSPRRTSSYGYTF. This chain connects TRBV3-1 to TRBJ1-2; no definite D call. CDR1 is LGHDT and CDR2 is YNNKEL in the germline V gene (reference sequence). This CDR3 has 15 amino acids. Trimming shortened V by 4 bases and J by 4 bases, and 16 bases separated the two germline ends.

In this sample, this clonotype turned up a few times. The V call is TRBV15, the J call TRBJ1-1; D might be TRBD1 (6 bases). V was shortened by 1 base and J by 4 bases, with 13 bases between the two germline ends. CDR3 length: 15 residues. The germline CDR1 and CDR2 sequences are LNHNV and YYDKDF (reference sequence). CDR3: CATSRGGRGSTEAFF. The DNA for the CDR3 is TGTGCCACCAGCAGAGGTGGCAGGGGTTCCACTGAAGCTTTCTTT. Full variable domain (outside the CDR3, taken from reference TRBV15 and TRBJ1-1): DAMVIQNPRYQVTQFGKPVTLSCSQTLNHNVMYWYQQKSSQAPKLLFHYYDKDFNNEADTPDNFQSRRPNTSFCFLDIRSPGLGDTAMYLCATSRGGRGSTEAFFGQGTRLTVV.

The rearrangement links TRBV5-1 to TRBJ2-3; no definite D call. This CDR3 is 13 amino acids long. Trimming left V 6 bases short and J 5 bases short, with 13 bases between. Germline CDR1 and CDR2: SGHRS and YFSETQ. The CDR3: CASTREAEDTQYF. CDR3 bases: TGCGCCAGCACCCGTGAGGCGGAAGATACGCAGTATTTT.